This TCR beta chain appears in the sequencing data of a study of blood T cell repertoires in COVID-19. Whole-study context: Specimens from acute and convalescent COVID-19 originated in the United States, Italy and Spain. The analysed material was cDNA or gDNA that came from T cells, B-cell-depleted T cells, or PBMCs.

This clone was counted a single time. Profiling relied on immunoSEQ multiplex PCR, and the TCRdb table lists in-frame clones only, not all of them. The table shows some 110,000 clones, with roughly 88% occurring only once. Germline V CDR1 and CDR2: MDHEN, SYDVKM. The ends lost 4 bases at V and 0 bases at J; junction bases unmatched: 7. CDR3 size: 17 residues. The clonotype originates from a woman aged 70 to 79 with acute or convalescent COVID-19. V and J are TRBV28 and TRBJ2-7, with 12 bases matching TRBD2. The sequenced sample was peripheral blood. The CDR3 here is CASSSPSSGRASYEQYF. Here the CDR3 DNA reads TGTGCCAGCAGTTCCCCGTCTAGCGGGAGGGCCTCCTACGAGCAGTACTTC.